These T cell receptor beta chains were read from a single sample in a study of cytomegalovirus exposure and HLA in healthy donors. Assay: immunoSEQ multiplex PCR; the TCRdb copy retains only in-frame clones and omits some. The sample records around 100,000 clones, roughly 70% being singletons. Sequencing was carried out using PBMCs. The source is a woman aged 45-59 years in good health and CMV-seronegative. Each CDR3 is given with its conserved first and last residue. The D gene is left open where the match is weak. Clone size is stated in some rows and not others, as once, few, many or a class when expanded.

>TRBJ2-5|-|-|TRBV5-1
TGCGCCAGCAGCTTGGTGGGGGGACAAGAGACCCAGTACTTC
CASSLVGGQETQYF
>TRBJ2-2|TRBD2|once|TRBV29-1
TGCGGACTAGGGACTTCGAACACCGGGGAGCTGTTTTTT
CGLGTSNTGELFF
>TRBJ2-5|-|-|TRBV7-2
TGTGCCAGCAGCTTAAATAGCGGACTTCAAGAGACCCAGTACTTC
CASSLNSGLQETQYF
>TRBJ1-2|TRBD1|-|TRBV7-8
TGTGCCAGCAGCCCACCCCGGGACAGGGTAGATTATGGCTACACCTTC
CASSPPRDRVDYGYTF
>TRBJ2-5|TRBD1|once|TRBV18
TGTGCCAGCTCACCCGGGACAGGGGGGGAGACCCAGTACTTC
CASSPGTGGETQYF
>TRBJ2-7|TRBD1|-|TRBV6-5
TGTGCCAGCAGTTCCATGACAGGGTACTACGAGCAGTACTTC
CASSSMTGYYEQYF
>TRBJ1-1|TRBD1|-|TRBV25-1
TGTGCCAGCACCAAACAGGGGGCTAACACTGAAGCTTTCTTT
CASTKQGANTEAFF
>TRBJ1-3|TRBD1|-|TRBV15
TGTGCCACCAGCAGTAACAGGGGATCAGGAAACACCATATATTTT
CATSSNRGSGNTIYF
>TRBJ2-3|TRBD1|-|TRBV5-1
TGCGCCAGCAGCCAGGGACAGGGCACAGATACGCAGTATTTT
CASSQGQGTDTQYF
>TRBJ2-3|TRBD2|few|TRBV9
TGTGCCAGCAGCGTGCCTAGCGGGCCACCTAATACAGATACGCAGTATTTT
CASSVPSGPPNTDTQYF
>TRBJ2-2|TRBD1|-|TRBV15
TGTGCCACCAGCACCGGACAACAGGGGTACACCGGGGAGCTGTTTTTT
CATSTGQQGYTGELFF
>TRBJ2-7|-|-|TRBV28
TGTGCCAGCAAACTTAGCGGCGAGCAGTACTTC
CASKLSGEQYF
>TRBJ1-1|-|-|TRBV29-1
TGCAGCGTCGGCCCGGGAGCTTTCTTT
CSVGPGAFF
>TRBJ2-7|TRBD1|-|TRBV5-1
TGCGCCAGCAGCTTGGAGGGACAGGGACACTACGAGCAGTACTTC
CASSLEGQGHYEQYF
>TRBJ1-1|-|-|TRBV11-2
TGTGCCAGCAGCTTAGGAGGCCCCGGTGGAACTGAAGCTTTCTTT
CASSLGGPGGTEAFF
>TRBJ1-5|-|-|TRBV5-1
TGCGCCAGCAGCCCAGGGACAAATAGCAATCAGCCCCAGCATTTT
CASSPGTNSNQPQHF
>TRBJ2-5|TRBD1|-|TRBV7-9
TGTGCCAGCAGCTTCTCTTGGGACAGAGAGACCCAGTACTTC
CASSFSWDRETQYF
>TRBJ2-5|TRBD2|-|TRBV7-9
TGTGCCAGCAGCTTAGGATCTAGCGGTTTTAAAGAGACCCAGTACTTC
CASSLGSSGFKETQYF
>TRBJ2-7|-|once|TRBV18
TGTGCCAGCTCACTGATTAGCGTCATTTCCTACGAGCAGTACTTC
CASSLISVISYEQYF
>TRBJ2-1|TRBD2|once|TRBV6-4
TGTGCCAGCAGTGATACCGGACTAGCGGACAATGAGCAGTTCTTC
CASSDTGLADNEQFF
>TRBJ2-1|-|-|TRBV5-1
TGCGCCAGCAGCACCCGGGGTGGGGACAATGAGCAGTTCTTC
CASSTRGGDNEQFF
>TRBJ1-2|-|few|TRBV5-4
TGTGCCAGCAGCTCCCAATATGGCTACACCTTC
CASSSQYGYTF
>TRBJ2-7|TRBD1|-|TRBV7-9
TGTGCCAGCAGCCCCGGGACAGGAACGTACGAGCAGTACTTC
CASSPGTGTYEQYF
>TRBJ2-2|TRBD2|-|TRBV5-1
TGCGCCAGCAGCTTGGGGGTTAGCGGGAGATCCGGGGAGCTGTTTTTT
CASSLGVSGRSGELFF
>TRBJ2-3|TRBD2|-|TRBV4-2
TGTGCCAGCAGCCAAGTGACTAGCGGGGCGGATACGCAGTATTTT
CASSQVTSGADTQYF
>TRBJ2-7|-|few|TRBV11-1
TGTGCCAGCAGCTTAATTTGGTCCGGGGAGCAGTACTTC
CASSLIWSGEQYF
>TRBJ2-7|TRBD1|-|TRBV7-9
TGTGCCAGCAGCTTACGTGGTCCGGGACAGGGGTCCTACGAGCAGTACTTC
CASSLRGPGQGSYEQYF
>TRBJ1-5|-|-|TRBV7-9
TGTGCCAGCAGCTTAACGGGGGGAGGTCAGCCCCAGCATTTT
CASSLTGGGQPQHF
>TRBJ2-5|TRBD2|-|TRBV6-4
TGTGCCAGCAGTGACTCTGGTAGCGGGAACCAAAACCAAGAGACCCAGTACTTC
CASSDSGSGNQNQETQYF
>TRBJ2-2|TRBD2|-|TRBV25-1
TGTGCCAGCAGTGAGACTAGCCCGAACACCGGGGAGCTGTTTTTT
CASSETSPNTGELFF
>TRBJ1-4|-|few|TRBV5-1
TGCGCCAGCAAGGAGATCGGATTTACAACTAATGAAAAACTGTTTTTT
CASKEIGFTTNEKLFF
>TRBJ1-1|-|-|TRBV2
TGTGCCAGCAGGATCAGGGTGGTGAACACTGAAGCTTTCTTT
CASRIRVVNTEAFF
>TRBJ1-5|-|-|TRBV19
TGTGCCAGTAGTCAATCGTCAGGGGTTCAGCCCCAGCATTTT
CASSQSSGVQPQHF
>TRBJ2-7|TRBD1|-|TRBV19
TGTGCCAGTAGTAGGGACAGGGGCTCCTACGAGCAGTACTTC
CASSRDRGSYEQYF
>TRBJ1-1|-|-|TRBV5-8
TGTGCCAGCAGCTCGACACAGGGATCGTTGGTTGGCACTGAAGCTTTCTTT
CASSSTQGSLVGTEAFF
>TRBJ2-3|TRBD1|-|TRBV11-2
TGTGCCAGCAGCTGGCGACAGGGGGCGTCCACAGATACGCAGTATTTT
CASSWRQGASTDTQYF
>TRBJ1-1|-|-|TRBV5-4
TGTGCCAGCAGCTTGGCCGGGGATTCAGCTGAAGCTTTCTTT
CASSLAGDSAEAFF
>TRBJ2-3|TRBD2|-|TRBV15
TGTGCCACCATATCGGGAGGGGACCCCACAGATACGCAGTATTTT
CATISGGDPTDTQYF
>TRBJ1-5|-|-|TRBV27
TGTGCCAGCAGTGTCAGACCGGGGAATCAGCCCCAGCATTTT
CASSVRPGNQPQHF
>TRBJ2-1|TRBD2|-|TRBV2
TGTGCCAGCAGGGGGACTAGCGGGAGTTTTGAGCAGTTCTTC
CASRGTSGSFEQFF
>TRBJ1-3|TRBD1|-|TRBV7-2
TGTGCCAGCAGTTCAGGGGGTCCTGGAAACACCATATATTTT
CASSSGGPGNTIYF
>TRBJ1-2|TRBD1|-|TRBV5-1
TGCGCCAGCAGCCCTCCGGGACAGGGGGTTTATGGCTACACCTTC
CASSPPGQGVYGYTF
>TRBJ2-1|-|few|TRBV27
TGTGCCAGCGGTAGAGAGCGAAATGAGCAGTTCTTC
CASGRERNEQFF
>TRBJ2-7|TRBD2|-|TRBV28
TGTGCCACCCAGGGGACTAGCGGCTCATCCGGGGACGAGCAGTACTTC
CATQGTSGSSGDEQYF
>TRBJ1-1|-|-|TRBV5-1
TGCGCCAGCAGCAAAGGGGGAGGGGCGGGTGAAGCTTTCTTT
CASSKGGGAGEAFF
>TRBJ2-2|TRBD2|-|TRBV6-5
TGTGCCAGCAGTTACCGGGGGGGATCCGGGGAGCTGTTTTTT
CASSYRGGSGELFF
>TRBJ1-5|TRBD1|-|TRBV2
TGTGCCAGCAGTGATGGGAACAGGGGCCGCCGGGGGCCCCAGCATTTT
CASSDGNRGRRGPQHF